The 6 T cell receptor beta chains presented below share a single source sample, sequenced in a study of T cell responses to AZD1222 COVID-19 vaccine. Using immunoSEQ multiplex PCR, the repertoire was profiled, and TCRdb retains in-frame clones only, with some absent. Here the sample spans 150,000 to 160,000 clones, approximately 87% being singletons. Here the sequenced sample was peripheral blood, taken on day 0 of MenACWY control vaccination. The source is an adult in good health.

This clone was seen only a few times. Here the CDR3 reads CASSFPSGTQYF. CDR3 sequence (DNA): TGTGCCAGCAGCTTTCCTAGCGGGACGCAGTATTTT. This chain connects TRBV7-2 to TRBJ2-3, with 8 nucleotides matching TRBD2. V dropped 3 bases and J dropped 9; count of bases not matched to a gene: 2. Germline CDR1 and CDR2: SGHTA and FQGNSA. The CDR3 spans 12 residues.

For this clone: This sample also contains other DNA sequences that code for the same CDR3. This CDR3 reads CASSLLLGPETQYF. The CDR3 DNA is TGTGCCAGCAGCTTATTGCTTGGGCCAGAGACCCAGTACTTC. The rearrangement uses TRBV11-2 and TRBJ2-5; no definite D call. The V gene lost 2 bases and the J gene lost 4 bases, with 11 bases spanning the gap. CDR1 and CDR2 from the germline V gene are SGHAT and FQNNGV. The CDR3 extends over 14 amino acids.

The chain uses TRBV30 and TRBJ1-2; 8 nucleotides align to TRBD1. The ends lost 3 bases at V and 8 bases at J; junction bases unmatched: 5. The CDR3 is 12 amino acids. From germline, CDR1 is GTSNPN and CDR2 SVGIG (reference sequence). In DNA form, the CDR3 reads TGTGCCTGGAGCCGGACAGGGTCCGGCTACACCTTC. Its protein is CAWSRTGSGYTF.

The chain is built from TRBV29-1 and TRBJ2-1; perhaps TRBD2 as D (5 bases). The V gene's germline CDR1 is SQVTM and CDR2 ANQGSEA. V lost 2 bases and J 6 bases, leaving 14 bases between the germline ends. The CDR3 runs to 14 residues. CDR3 region: CSVESPGTVNEQFF. Written as DNA, the CDR3 is TGCAGCGTTGAATCCCCGGGAACCGTCAATGAGCAGTTCTTC.

The chain uses TRBV19 and TRBJ1-2; D might be TRBD1 (6 bases). Germline loops: CDR1 LNHDA, CDR2 SQIVND (reference sequence). The CDR3 runs 18 residues. V gave up 7 bases and J gave up 8 bases, with 32 bases separating them. In DNA, the CDR3 is TGTGCCAGTACTCCCCTTGTTGGTTATCGGGGGCGAGGGAAAGGCTACACCTTC. Its protein product is CASTPLVGYRGRGKGYTF.

This chain joins TRBV5-1 and TRBJ1-1; a possible D gene is TRBD1 (6 bases). Germline CDR1 is SGHRS and CDR2 is YFSETQ. The CDR3 has 17 residues. V was pared by 0 bases and J by 5 bases, with 20 bases between. CDR3: CASSLGQGSTKGTEAFF. The CDR3 DNA sequence: TGCGCCAGCAGCTTGGGGCAGGGGTCTACGAAGGGGACTGAAGCTTTCTTT.